Listed below are T cell receptor beta chains from one sample, sequenced in a study of T-cell reconstitution after alpha-beta-depleted transplantation in children. TCRdb fed the PCR reads into MiXCR, producing one record per CDR3 protein. The sample carries some 290,000 distinct CDR3 sequences, around 25% recorded once. Sequenced material: PBMCs, mostly from graft donor cells, taken 180 days after TCRalphabeta/CD19-depleted stem cell transplant. Every receptor here comes from a male patient aged 5 to 17 who had a stem cell transplant for acute lymphoblastic leukemia, so the T cells may come from the graft donor. CDR3s include the opening cysteine and the closing phenylalanine or tryptophan. The D gene is left open where the match is weak. Part of the rows lack a size; the others show once, few, many or a class for expanded clones.

cdr3_length	v_call	d_call	clone_size	j_call	cdr3_aa	cdr3_nt
17	TRBV5-1	.	.	TRBJ2-2	CASSLRAAGANTGELFF	TGCGCCAGCAGCTTAAGGGCCGCCGGTGCGAACACCGGGGAGCTGTTTTTT
16	TRBV14	.	few	TRBJ1-1	CASSQDLGRVFTEAFF	TGTGCCAGCAGCCAAGACTTGGGACGAGTGTTCACTGAAGCTTTCTTT
14	TRBV5-1	.	few	TRBJ2-7	CASSLGVVGSEQYF	TGCGCCAGCAGCTTGGGGGTGGTGGGGAGCGAGCAGTACTTC
12	TRBV4-1	.	.	TRBJ2-1	CASSQVRGVQFF	TGCGCCAGCAGCCAGGTCCGGGGCGTCCAGTTCTTC
13	TRBV5-1	.	few	TRBJ2-3	CASTRENTDTQYF	TGCGCCAGCACACGGGAAAACACAGATACGCAGTATTTT
13	TRBV27	.	few	TRBJ1-1	CASRVQVYTEAFF	TGTGCCAGCAGAGTTCAGGTCTACACTGAAGCTTTCTTT
16	TRBV5-5	TRBD1	.	TRBJ1-4	CPSSQGTASTNEKLFF	TGTCCCAGCAGCCAGGGGACAGCCTCAACTAATGAAAAACTGTTTTTT
15	TRBV27	.	.	TRBJ2-2	CASSYLAAFTGELFF	TGTGCCAGCAGTTACCTGGCAGCTTTCACCGGGGAGCTGTTTTTT
17	TRBV10-3	TRBD1	few	TRBJ1-2	CAIRGQGSGLVNYGYTF	TGTGCCATCAGAGGACAGGGATCAGGGTTAGTTAACTATGGCTACACCTTC
16	TRBV27	TRBD2	few	TRBJ2-7	CASSLEGTSGAYEQYF	TGTGCCAGCAGTTTAGAGGGGACTAGCGGTGCCTACGAGCAGTACTTC
14	TRBV5-1	.	few	TRBJ2-5	CASSLPGGEETQYF	TGCGCCAGCAGCTTGCCCGGAGGGGAAGAGACCCAGTACTTC